What follows is one TCR beta chain and its context. This clone has more than one count but fewer than ten. This clone's antigen is unknown. One base away there is no much larger clone; base qualities are not given. V and J are trimmed by 5 bases and 5 bases, and the gene matches miss 8 bases of the junction. CDR1 and CDR2 are drawn from the germline V gene: SGHAT, FQNNGV. From cysteine to phenylalanine, the CDR3 is 14 amino acids long. Here the CDR3 DNA is all that survives: 42 bases in frame from base 1. These data belong to a study of T cell responses to AZD1222 COVID-19 vaccine (dated by TCRdb to about 2021). About the study as a whole: A total of just over 230 trial participants underwent TCR sequencing, of whom approximately 200 had received two doses of AZD1222 and about 25 had received two doses of the MenACWY control vaccine. Trial participants were enrolled into age subgroups of 18-55, 56-69 and 70-plus years, which contained about 150, 27 and 61 TCR-sequenced participants, respectively.

The time point label for this specimen denotes: baseline before first vaccination. The treatment or condition label on this specimen signifies: meningococcal conjugate vaccine given as trial control. Vaccinee samples were obtained from the UK trials COV001 and COV002, which included a single-blind randomized controlled phase 2/3 trial of AZD1222 (ChAdOx1 nCoV-19) in healthy adults. For TCRbeta chain sequencing, PBMC samples from trial participants were taken at day 0 and at day 28 after the second dose. The CDR3 regions of human TCRbeta chains were subjected to immunosequencing. Regarding the original processing steps: Repertoire TCRs were matched against a reference library of SARS-CoV-2-specific TCRs generated with the MIRA antigen-specificity platform. Breadth meant the fraction of unique TCRs that were SARS-CoV-2-associated, whereas depth meant the fraction of total T cells that were SARS-CoV-2-associated. Each spike-specific TCR was assigned to its reactive spike region and to a CD4 or CD8 class using the MIRA data. Log10-transformed breadth and depth values were compared by one-way ANOVA with Sidak's multiple comparisons tests. TCRdb provides this immuneACCESS table in a form limited to in-frame rearrangements. Some clones are lacking; in checked studies, under half of them reflect an unresolved V gene, and why the rest are absent is not known. V, J and clone size reflect that table, while D and trimming were determined from the DNA. Counted in this sample were 150,000 to 200,000 clones; more than 75% of them appeared once. Clones ranked in the top ten supply 2.5% to 3% of the sample.

Study-level results and caveats: Epitopes outside the regions mutated in the B.1.351 and B.1.1.7 variants were reportedly recognized by nearly half of the unique spike-specific TCRs. Participants were mostly white British and included more females than males, and it was suggested by the authors that clonal diversity may have been underestimated. The whole spike protein was spanned by vaccine-associated CD4 TCRs, and dominant responses were seen in regions 160-218 and 743-854. Conclusions about previously exposed vaccinees are limited because only five to seven AZD1222 recipients were SARS-CoV-2 seropositive at baseline. No day 14 peak-response samples were available, so repertoires were characterized only after the peak T cell response. The 56-69-year group was small, and its depth increase did not reach significance, likely because of low power. Spike-specific TCR breadth and depth rose significantly after two AZD1222 doses compared with day 0 and with MenACWY recipients.

The sequence was obtained from an adult in good health. The chain couples TRBV11-2 to TRBJ1-1, and 7 junction bases match TRBD1. The sample here was peripheral blood, taken on day 0 of MenACWY control vaccination. CDR3 protein: CASSTDRVGTEAFF. The DNA sequence is given as TGTGCCAGCAGCACTGACAGGGTGGGAACTGAAGCTTTCTTT.